This entry is about one TCR beta chain. The data stem from a study of OX40 agonist ivuxolimab in advanced cancers. The protocol was immunoSEQ multiplex PCR, while the TCRdb copy is restricted to in-frame clones and leaves out a portion. The data contain roughly 52,000 clones, almost 85% of them singletons. The source is an adult with an advanced solid tumor such as melanoma, head and neck, liver or kidney cancer. The sample was CD4+ or CD8+ T cells sorted from blood, taken in a trial of the OX40 agonist ivuxolimab.

The CDR3 DNA follows: TGTGCCAGAAGCTTTACCAGACCCGAGCAGTACTTC. Encoded protein: CARSFTRPEQYF. The chain combines TRBV5-3 with TRBJ2-7; D remains ambiguous. TRBV5-3 is flagged as an ORF with uncertain function. V was shortened by 2 bases and J by 6 bases, with 9 bases between the two germline ends. The CDR3 runs 12 residues.